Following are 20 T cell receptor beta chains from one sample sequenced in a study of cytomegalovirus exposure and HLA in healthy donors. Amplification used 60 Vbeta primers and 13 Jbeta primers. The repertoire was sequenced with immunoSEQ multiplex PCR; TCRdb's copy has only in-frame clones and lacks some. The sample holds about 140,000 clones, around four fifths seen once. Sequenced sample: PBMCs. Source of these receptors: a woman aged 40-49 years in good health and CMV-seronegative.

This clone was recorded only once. The CDR3 spells CASSPPSGGSSGEQYF. The CDR3 DNA follows: TGTGCCAGCTCACCACCGAGTGGCGGGAGTTCAGGGGAGCAGTACTTC. V and J are TRBV18 and TRBJ2-7; 7 bases map to TRBD2. Germline CDR1 KGHSH, CDR2 LQKENI. The CDR3 sequence is 16 residues long. Trimming removed 0 bases from V and 7 bases from J; junction bases left unmatched: 12.

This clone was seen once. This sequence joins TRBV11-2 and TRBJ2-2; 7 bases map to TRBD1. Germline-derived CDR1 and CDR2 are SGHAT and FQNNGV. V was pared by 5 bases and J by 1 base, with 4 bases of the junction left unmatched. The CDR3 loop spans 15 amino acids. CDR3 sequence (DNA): TGTGCCAGCAGCCCCCGGACAGGGAACACCGGGGAGCTGTTTTTT. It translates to CASSPRTGNTGELFF.

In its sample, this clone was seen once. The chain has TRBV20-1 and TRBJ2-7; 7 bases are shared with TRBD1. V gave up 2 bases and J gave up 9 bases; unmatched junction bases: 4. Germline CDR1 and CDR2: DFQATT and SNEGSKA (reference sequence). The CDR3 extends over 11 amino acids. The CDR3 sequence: CSARMGQRQYF. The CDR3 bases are TGCAGTGCTAGAATGGGACAGCGGCAGTACTTC.

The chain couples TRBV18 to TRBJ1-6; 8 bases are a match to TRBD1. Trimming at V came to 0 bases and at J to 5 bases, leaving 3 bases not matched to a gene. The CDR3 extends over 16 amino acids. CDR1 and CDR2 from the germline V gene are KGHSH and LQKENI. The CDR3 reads CASSPPDRVDNSPLHF. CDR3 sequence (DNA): TGTGCCAGCTCACCACCGGACAGGGTAGATAATTCACCCCTCCACTTT.

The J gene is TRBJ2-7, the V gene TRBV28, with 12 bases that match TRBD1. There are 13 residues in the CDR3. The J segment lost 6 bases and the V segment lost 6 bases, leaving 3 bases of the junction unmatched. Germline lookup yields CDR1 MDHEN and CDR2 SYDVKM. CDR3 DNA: TGTGCCAGCAGCCGGGACAGGGGGCGCGAGCAGTACTTC. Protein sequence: CASSRDRGREQYF.

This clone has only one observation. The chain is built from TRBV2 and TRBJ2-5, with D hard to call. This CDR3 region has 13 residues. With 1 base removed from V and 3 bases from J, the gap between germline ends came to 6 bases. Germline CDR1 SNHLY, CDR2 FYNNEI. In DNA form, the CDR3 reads TGTGCCAGCAGTGAAGACAGCAAAGAGACCCAGTACTTC. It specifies CASSEDSKETQYF.

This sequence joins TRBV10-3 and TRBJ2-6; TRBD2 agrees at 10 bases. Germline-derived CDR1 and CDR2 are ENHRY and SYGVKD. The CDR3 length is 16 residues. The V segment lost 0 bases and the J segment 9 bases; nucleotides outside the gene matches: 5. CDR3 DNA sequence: TGTGCCATCAGTGAGTCTAGCGGGAGGCCCGTCAACGTCCTGACTTTC. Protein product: CAISESSGRPVNVLTF.

The CDR3 is CASSLIHREGNGYTF. The CDR3 DNA reads as TGTGCCAGCAGTTTAATCCACAGGGAGGGGAATGGCTACACCTTC. The chain joins TRBV28 to TRBJ1-2; weak D call: TRBD1 (6 bases). V was pared by 2 bases and J by 6 bases, with 16 bases between. The CDR3 has 15 amino acids. CDR1 is MDHEN, CDR2 SYDVKM, per germline.

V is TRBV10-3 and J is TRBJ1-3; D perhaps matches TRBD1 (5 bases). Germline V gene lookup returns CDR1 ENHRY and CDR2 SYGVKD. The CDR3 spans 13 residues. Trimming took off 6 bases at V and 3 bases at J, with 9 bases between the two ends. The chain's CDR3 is CAIRTVNGNTIYF. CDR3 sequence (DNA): TGTGCCATCAGGACAGTCAATGGAAACACCATATATTTT.

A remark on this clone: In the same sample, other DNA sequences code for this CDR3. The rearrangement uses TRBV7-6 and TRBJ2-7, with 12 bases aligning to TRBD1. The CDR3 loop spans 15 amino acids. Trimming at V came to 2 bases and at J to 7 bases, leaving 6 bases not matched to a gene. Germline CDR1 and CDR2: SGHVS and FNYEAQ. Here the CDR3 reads CASSLMGQGAEEQYF. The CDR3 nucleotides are TGTGCCAGCAGCTTAATGGGACAGGGGGCGGAAGAGCAGTACTTC.

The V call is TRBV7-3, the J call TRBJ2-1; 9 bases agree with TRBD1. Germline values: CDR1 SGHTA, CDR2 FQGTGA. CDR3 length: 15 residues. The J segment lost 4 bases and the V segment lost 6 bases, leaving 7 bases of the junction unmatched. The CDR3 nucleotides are TGTGCCAGCAGTCAACGGGGACAGGGATACAATGAGCAGTTCTTC. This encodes CASSQRGQGYNEQFF.

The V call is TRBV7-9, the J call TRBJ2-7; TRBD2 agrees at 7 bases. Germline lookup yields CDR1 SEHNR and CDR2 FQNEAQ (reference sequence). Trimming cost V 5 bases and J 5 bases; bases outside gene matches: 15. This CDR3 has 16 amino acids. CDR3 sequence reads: CASSPRSAGVYHEQYF. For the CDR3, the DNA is TGTGCCAGCAGCCCCCGCTCGGCGGGAGTCTACCACGAGCAGTACTTC.

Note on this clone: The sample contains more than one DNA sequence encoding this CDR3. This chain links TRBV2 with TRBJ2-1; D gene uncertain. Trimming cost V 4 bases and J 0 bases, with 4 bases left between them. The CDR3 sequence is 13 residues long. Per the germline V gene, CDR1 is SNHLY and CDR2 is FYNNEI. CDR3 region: CASSALSYNEQFF. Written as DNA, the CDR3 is TGTGCCAGCAGTGCCCTCTCCTACAATGAGCAGTTCTTC.

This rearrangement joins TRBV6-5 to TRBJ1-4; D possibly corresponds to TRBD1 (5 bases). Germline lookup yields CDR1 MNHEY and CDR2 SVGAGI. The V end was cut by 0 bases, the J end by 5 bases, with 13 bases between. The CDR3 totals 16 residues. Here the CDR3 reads CASSYSLTALNEKLFF. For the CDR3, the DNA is TGTGCCAGCAGTTACTCGCTGACAGCTCTCAATGAAAAACTGTTTTTT.

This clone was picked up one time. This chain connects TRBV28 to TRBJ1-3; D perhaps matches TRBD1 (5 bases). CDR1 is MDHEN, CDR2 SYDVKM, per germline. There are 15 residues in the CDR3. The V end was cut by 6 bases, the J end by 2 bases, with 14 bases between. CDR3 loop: CASRPPQGTGNTIYF. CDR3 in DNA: TGTGCCAGCAGACCACCTCAGGGAACTGGAAACACCATATATTTT.

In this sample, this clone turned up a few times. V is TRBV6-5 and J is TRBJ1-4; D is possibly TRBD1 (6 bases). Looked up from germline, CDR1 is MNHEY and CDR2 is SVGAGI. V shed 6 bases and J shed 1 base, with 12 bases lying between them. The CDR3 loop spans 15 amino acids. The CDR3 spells CASRDSFVTNEKLFF. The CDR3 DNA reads TGTGCCAGCAGGGACAGTTTCGTAACTAATGAAAAACTGTTTTTT.

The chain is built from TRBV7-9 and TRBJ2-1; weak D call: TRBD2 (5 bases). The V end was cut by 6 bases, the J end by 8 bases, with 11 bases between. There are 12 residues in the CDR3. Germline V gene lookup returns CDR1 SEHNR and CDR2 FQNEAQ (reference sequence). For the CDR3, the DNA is TGTGCCAGCAGATTGGGAGCGTATGAGCAGTTCTTC. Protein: CASRLGAYEQFF.

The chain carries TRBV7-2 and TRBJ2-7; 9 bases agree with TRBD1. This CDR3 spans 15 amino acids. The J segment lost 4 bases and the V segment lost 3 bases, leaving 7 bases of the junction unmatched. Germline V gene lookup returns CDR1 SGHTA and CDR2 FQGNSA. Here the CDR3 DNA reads TGTGCCAGCAGCTTCGGGACAGGGTTAAAGTACGAGCAGTACTTC. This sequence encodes CASSFGTGLKYEQYF.

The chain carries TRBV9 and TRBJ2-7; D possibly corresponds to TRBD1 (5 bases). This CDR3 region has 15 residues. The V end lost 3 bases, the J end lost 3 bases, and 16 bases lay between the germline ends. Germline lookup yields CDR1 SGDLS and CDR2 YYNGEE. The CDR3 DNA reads TGTGCCAGCAGCGCGGAAACGACAGTTATCTACGAGCAGTACTTC. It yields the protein CASSAETTVIYEQYF.

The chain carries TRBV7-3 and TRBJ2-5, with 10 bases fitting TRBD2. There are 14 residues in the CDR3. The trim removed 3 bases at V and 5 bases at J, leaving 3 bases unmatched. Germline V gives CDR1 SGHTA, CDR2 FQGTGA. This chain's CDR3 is CASSLSGRDETQYF. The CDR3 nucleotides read TGTGCCAGCAGCTTGAGCGGGAGGGATGAGACCCAGTACTTC.